The present TCR beta chain was sequenced within a study of cytomegalovirus exposure and HLA in healthy donors. Trimming cost V 5 bases and J 2 bases; bases outside gene matches: 14. Germline assignment: CDR1 SGHTA and CDR2 FQGNSA. The CDR3 covers 18 residues. Whole-study findings and limits: Associated with cytomegalovirus, according to the listing, were 164 TCR beta chains. Reportedly, cytomegalovirus status was diagnosed with high sensitivity and specificity. In an earlier analysis, most TCR beta V segments were productive about 87% or about 30% of the time. In vitro assays verified that three CMV-associated chains recognized CMV antigens specifically.

The PCR made use of 60 Vbeta and 13 Jbeta primers. Profiled with immunoSEQ multiplex PCR; TCRdb holds only in-frame clones, not every one. The sample carries fewer than 150,000 clones, 65% to 80% recorded once. To note about this clone: Antigen unknown.

Material for sequencing was PBMCs. The receptor was derived from a man in his fifties or sixties in good health and CMV-seropositive. This chain connects TRBV7-2 to TRBJ1-5, with 8 bases matching TRBD1. CDR3 protein: CASSIGHSGGAGNQPQHF. Written as DNA, the CDR3 is TGTGCCAGCAGCATAGGACATTCAGGGGGCGCGGGCAATCAGCCCCAGCATTTT.